This TCR beta chain was documented in a study of cytomegalovirus exposure and HLA in healthy donors. In the PCR, 60 Vbeta and 13 Jbeta primers were used. Profiling relied on immunoSEQ multiplex PCR, and the TCRdb table lists in-frame clones only, not all of them. This table has around 190,000 clones, approximately 86% appearing once. This CDR3 has 15 residues. Trimming pared 1 base from V and 8 bases from J, leaving 14 bases between. Germline V gives CDR1 MGHDK, CDR2 SYGVNS. This clone showed up just once. What was sequenced was PBMCs. J is TRBJ1-4 and V is TRBV25-1, with D tentatively TRBD1 (6 bases). The sequence derives from a woman aged 18-29 years in good health and CMV-seronegative. The CDR3 here is CASSELVRGGEKLFF. As DNA, the CDR3 is TGTGCCAGCAGTGAATTGGTCAGGGGCGGAGAAAAACTGTTTTTT.